This entry lists 31 T cell receptor beta chains sequenced from one sample in a study of T cell responses to AZD1222 COVID-19 vaccine. TCRdb keeps only in-frame clones here, not all; method: immunoSEQ multiplex PCR. The table lists about 150,000 clones, around nine tenths of them singletons. The input for sequencing was peripheral blood, taken on day 0 of AZD1222 vaccination. These TCRs come from an adult in good health.

J is TRBJ2-5 and V is TRBV6-2 or TRBV6-3, with 11 nucleotides matching TRBD1. The CDR3 totals 15 residues. V lost 4 bases, J lost 4 bases, and 5 bases stayed unmatched. Germline CDR1 reads MNHEY; CDR2 reads SVGEGT. The CDR3 reads CASSSRDRGIETQYF. CDR3 nucleotides: TGTGCCAGCAGTTCCCGGGACAGGGGGATAGAGACCCAGTACTTC.

The chain employs TRBV11-2 and TRBJ2-3; a possible D gene is TRBD2 (5 bases). Germline V gives CDR1 SGHAT, CDR2 FQNNGV. Deletions cut 1 base from V and 1 base from J, with 12 bases between. The CDR3 is 16 residues long. The CDR3 DNA is TGTGCCAGCAGCTTAGGATCAGCGGCGGGCACAGATACGCAGTATTTT. Encoded protein: CASSLGSAAGTDTQYF.

This sequence joins TRBV19 and TRBJ1-1, with D possibly being TRBD1 (5 bases). The CDR3 runs 13 residues. The germline V and J ends were trimmed by 5 bases and 4 bases, with 11 bases remaining between them. The germline CDR1 and CDR2 sequences are LNHDA and SQIVND (reference sequence). CDR3 amino acids: CASSSPGVTEAFF. The CDR3 nucleotides are TGTGCCAGTAGTTCCCCGGGGGTCACTGAAGCTTTCTTT.

This sequence joins TRBV9 and TRBJ2-5; maybe TRBD1 (8 bases). Per the germline V gene, CDR1 is SGDLS and CDR2 is YYNGEE. V gave up 5 bases and J gave up 5 bases, with 19 bases separating them. The CDR3 length is 15 residues. The CDR3 nucleotides read TGTGCCAGCAGTCCGGGGGGCAGGGGGCCGGAGACCCAGTACTTC. This codes for CASSPGGRGPETQYF.

This sequence joins TRBV7-6 and TRBJ1-6; D perhaps matches TRBD1 (6 bases). This CDR3 is 18 amino acids long. Germline V gene data show CDR1 as SGHVS and CDR2 as FNYEAQ. Trimming left V 5 bases short and J 6 bases short, with 23 bases between. DNA of the CDR3: TGTGCCAGCAGCGTAACCGGGACACCAGGCGGAATTAATTCACCCCTCCACTTT. Translation gives CASSVTGTPGGINSPLHF.

J is TRBJ1-4 and V is TRBV6-5, with D perhaps matching TRBD1 (6 bases). This CDR3 spans 15 amino acids. The ends were cut back, 7 bases at V and 8 bases at J, with 20 bases in the middle. Germline V CDR1 and CDR2: MNHEY, SVGAGI. CDR3 coding DNA: TGTGCCAGCAACCCCTCCACAGGGTTTGGCGAAAAACTGTTTTTT. This encodes CASNPSTGFGEKLFF.

V is TRBV7-2 and J is TRBJ2-1, with D perhaps matching TRBD2 (6 bases). The length of the CDR3 is 15 residues. Germline V CDR1 and CDR2: SGHTA, FQGNSA. Trimming removed 1 base at V and 0 bases at J, with 7 bases between. CDR3 protein: CASSLVADSYNEQFF. CDR3 DNA: TGTGCCAGCAGCTTAGTAGCGGACTCCTACAATGAGCAGTTCTTC.

The chain carries TRBV4-1 and TRBJ1-2; unclear D gene. Per the germline V gene, CDR1 is MGHRA and CDR2 is YSYEKL. The V end lost 0 bases, the J end lost 8 bases, and 13 bases lay between the germline ends. The CDR3 contains 14 residues. CDR3 sequence: CASSQEGSFLGYTF. The CDR3 DNA sequence: TGCGCCAGCAGCCAAGAGGGCTCGTTCTTAGGCTACACCTTC.

In its sample, this clone was seen once. The rearrangement links TRBV11-3 to TRBJ1-1; 8 bases align to TRBD1. CDR3 length: 15 residues. Germline V CDR1 and CDR2: SGHNT, YENEEA. V was clipped by 1 base and J by 8 bases; unmatched bases: 9. DNA of the CDR3: TGTGCCAGCAGCTTAGGTTGGACAGGGTCGCTCGAAGCTTTCTTT. This codes for CASSLGWTGSLEAFF.

This clone was found a few times. J is TRBJ2-1 and V is TRBV27; 10 nucleotides align to TRBD1. Germline values: CDR1 MNHEY, CDR2 SMNVEV (reference sequence). The CDR3 consists of 17 residues. Trimming removed 1 base from V and 8 bases from J; junction bases left unmatched: 11. The CDR3 DNA reads as TGTGCCAGCAGTTTATTAACACCGGGACAGGGGCAGGATGAGCAGTTCTTC. Protein sequence: CASSLLTPGQGQDEQFF.

This clone has only one observation. V is TRBV28 and J is TRBJ1-6; 8 nucleotides match TRBD1. The CDR3 length is 16 residues. Looked up from germline, CDR1 is MDHEN and CDR2 is SYDVKM. The trim removed 3 bases at V and 6 bases at J, leaving 7 bases unmatched. This chain's CDR3 is CASSLGQGASNSPLHF. CDR3 bases: TGTGCCAGCAGTTTGGGGCAGGGGGCGAGTAATTCACCCCTCCACTTT.

This clone showed up just a few times. The chain links TRBV6-5 to TRBJ2-7; D is possibly TRBD2 (5 bases). The germline CDR1 and CDR2 sequences are MNHEY and SVGAGI. Trimming took off 0 bases at V and 3 bases at J, with 12 bases between the two ends. The CDR3 runs to 15 residues. In DNA, the CDR3 is TGTGCCAGCAGTTACTCGTCGGACGGGATCTACGAGCAGTACTTC. It translates to CASSYSSDGIYEQYF.

The J gene is TRBJ1-6, the V gene TRBV7-3; D ambiguous. The length of the CDR3 is 13 residues. CDR1 SGHTA and CDR2 FQGTGA come from the germline V gene. Trimming stripped 4 bases from V and 7 bases from J, with 8 bases between. The CDR3 DNA reads TGTGCCAGCAGCTCGGACGGGAATTCACCCCTCCACTTT. Amino acid sequence: CASSSDGNSPLHF.

This chain uses TRBV10-3 with TRBJ2-3, with 8 bases lining up with TRBD2. The CDR3 length is 18 residues. Looked up from germline, CDR1 is ENHRY and CDR2 is SYGVKD. V lost 8 bases to trimming and J lost 0 bases; unmatched junction nucleotides: 16. The CDR3 coding sequence is TGTGCCATCGGGGGGAGCGGGGGAGAAACGATTAGCACAGATACGCAGTATTTT. This encodes CAIGGSGGETISTDTQYF.

The rearrangement links TRBV11-2 to TRBJ1-4; D gene uncertain. Germline CDR1 reads SGHAT; CDR2 reads FQNNGV. The CDR3 totals 15 residues. Trimming left V 0 bases short and J 2 bases short, with 7 bases between. The DNA for the CDR3 is TGTGCCAGCAGCTTAGAAGGGTTTACTAATGAAAAACTGTTTTTT. Its protein is CASSLEGFTNEKLFF.

The chain recombines TRBV10-2 with TRBJ1-6; no definite D call. Germline V gives CDR1 WSHSY, CDR2 SAAADI. The CDR3 has 12 residues. The V gene lost 2 bases and the J gene lost 9 bases, with 5 bases spanning the gap. CDR3 residues: CASSEVTSPLHF. The CDR3 nucleotides read TGCGCCAGCAGTGAGGTTACTTCACCCCTCCACTTT.

The V gene is TRBV6-2 or TRBV6-3, the J gene TRBJ2-3; D gene unclear. V dropped 2 bases and J dropped 0 bases, with 12 bases sitting between them. There are 16 residues in the CDR3. The germline CDR1 and CDR2 sequences are MNHEY and SVGEGT. CDR3 sequence: CASSYNLDGSTDTQYF. CDR3 nucleotide sequence: TGTGCCAGCAGTTACAACTTAGACGGAAGCACAGATACGCAGTATTTT.

Here the CDR3 reads CASSYGGASKGTQYF. The CDR3 DNA reads as TGTGCCAGCAGTTACGGAGGGGCATCCAAGGGGACCCAGTACTTC. This chain uses TRBV2 with TRBJ2-5; D possibly corresponds to TRBD2 (6 bases). Germline V gene sequence: CDR1 SNHLY, CDR2 FYNNEI. This CDR3 comprises 15 residues. V lost 5 bases and J lost 7, with 20 bases in between.

This rearrangement joins TRBV5-1 to TRBJ2-2, with 9 bases fitting TRBD1. Per germline, CDR1 SGHRS and CDR2 YFSETQ. The J segment lost 1 base and the V segment lost 0 bases, leaving 1 base of the junction unmatched. CDR3 size: 16 residues. The CDR3 is CASSLVDRGNTGELFF. CDR3 DNA: TGCGCCAGCAGCTTGGTGGACAGGGGGAACACCGGGGAGCTGTTTTTT.

The chain combines TRBV29-1 with TRBJ1-1, with D possibly matching TRBD1 (6 bases). This CDR3 has 11 residues. V was cut by 7 bases and J by 4 bases, with 10 bases left in between. Per the germline V gene, CDR1 is SQVTM and CDR2 is ANQGSEA. CDR3 bases: TGCAGCGCACAGGGATTCACTGAAGCTTTCTTT. It specifies CSAQGFTEAFF.

The chain links TRBV6-5 to TRBJ2-7, with D maybe TRBD1 (6 bases). Per the germline V gene, CDR1 is MNHEY and CDR2 is SVGAGI. Trimming cost V 6 bases and J 7 bases, with 22 bases left between them. The CDR3 sequence is 15 residues long. The CDR3 region is CASSFTDSPYEEQYF. CDR3 sequence (DNA): TGTGCCAGCAGCTTTACGGACAGCCCCTACGAGGAGCAGTACTTC.

This clone is a singleton in its sample. In nucleotides, the CDR3 is TGTGCCAGTAGCCGACAGGGGCGAGAGACCCAGTACTTC. Protein product: CASSRQGRETQYF. The genes are TRBV19 and TRBJ2-5; the match to TRBD1 covers 8 bases. Trimming removed 6 bases from V and 4 bases from J; junction bases left unmatched: 4. This CDR3 has 13 residues. Germline V gene data show CDR1 as LNHDA and CDR2 as SQIVND (reference sequence).

The V call is TRBV5-6, the J call TRBJ1-1; TRBD1 is a possible D gene (6 bases). The CDR3 is 19 amino acids. V was cut by 2 bases and J by 3 bases, with 26 bases left in between. Germline V gene sequence: CDR1 SGHDT, CDR2 YYEEEE. The chain's CDR3 is CASSFEGRGQIQLDTEAFF. CDR3 coding DNA: TGTGCCAGCAGCTTCGAGGGGAGAGGACAGATTCAACTAGACACTGAAGCTTTCTTT.

The chain employs TRBV7-9 and TRBJ2-7; possibly TRBD1 for D (7 bases). V was cut by 5 bases and J by 1 base, with 12 bases left in between. The length of the CDR3 is 14 residues. Germline CDR1 is SEHNR and CDR2 is FQNEAQ (reference sequence). The CDR3 protein is CASSAGQYSYEQYF. In nucleotides, the CDR3 is TGTGCCAGCAGCGCGGGACAGTATTCCTACGAGCAGTACTTC. The variable domain in full, with the rest retrieved from reference TRBV7-9 and TRBJ2-7, is DTGVSQNPRHKITKRGQNVTFRCDPISEHNRLYWYRQTLGQGPEFLTYFQNEAQLEKSRLLSDRFSAERPKGSFSTLEIQRTEQGDSAMYLCASSAGQYSYEQYFGPGTRLTVT.

The chain combines TRBV6-2 or TRBV6-3 with TRBJ1-1; 9 nucleotides align to TRBD1. Trimming cost V 5 bases and J 5 bases; bases outside gene matches: 9. Germline values: CDR1 MNHEY, CDR2 SVGEGT. The length of the CDR3 is 15 residues. In nucleotides, the CDR3 is TGTGCCAGCAGTCACCGCTGGGACAGGGAGACTGAAGCTTTCTTT. Its translation is CASSHRWDRETEAFF.

The CDR3 DNA reads TGTGCCAGCAGCGTTGGTGGGAGTGGAGATACGCAGTATTTT. It specifies CASSVGGSGDTQYF. The chain joins TRBV9 to TRBJ2-3; the D gene is possibly TRBD2 (5 bases). Germline V gives CDR1 SGDLS, CDR2 YYNGEE. CDR3 length equals 14 residues. V was pared by 2 bases and J by 5 bases, with 12 bases between.

The V and J genes are TRBV27 and TRBJ2-3, with TRBD1 as a possible D gene (6 bases). Germline assignment: CDR1 MNHEY and CDR2 SMNVEV (reference sequence). Trimming took off 3 bases at V and 3 bases at J, with 10 bases between the two ends. CDR3 length: 14 amino acids. The DNA for the CDR3 is TGTGCCAGCAGTTTCGGCCAGGGGACAGATACGCAGTATTTT. This translates into CASSFGQGTDTQYF.

J is TRBJ2-2 and V is TRBV6-2 or TRBV6-3; tentative D call: TRBD2 (5 bases). V lost 5 bases and J 1 base, leaving 5 bases between the germline ends. The CDR3 has 13 amino acids. Germline V CDR1 and CDR2: MNHEY, SVGEGT. The CDR3 nucleotides are TGTGCCAGCAGTCGGGGGAACACCGGGGAGCTGTTTTTT. Its protein is CASSRGNTGELFF.

This clone was seen a single time. The V and J genes are TRBV12-5 and TRBJ1-1; D call uncertain. CDR3 size: 14 residues. With 0 bases removed from V and 5 bases from J, the gap between germline ends came to 10 bases. In germline, CDR1 is LGHNT, CDR2 FRNRAP. CDR3 DNA: TGTGCTAGTGGTTTGGTAAGGGAGGGTACTGAAGCTTTCTTT. Translated, it gives CASGLVREGTEAFF.

This clone showed up just a few times. V is TRBV7-9 and J is TRBJ1-1; 7 bases match TRBD1. Germline lookup yields CDR1 SEHNR and CDR2 FQNEAQ (reference sequence). The V gene end was trimmed by 5 bases and the J gene end by 7 bases; junction bases not matched to a gene: 10. CDR3 length: 14 residues. The CDR3 sequence is CASSPGQVRLEAFF. The DNA for the CDR3 is TGTGCCAGCAGCCCCGGACAGGTACGGCTTGAAGCTTTCTTT. Using reference TRBV7-9 and TRBJ1-1 for the parts outside the CDR3, the full variable domain is DTGVSQNPRHKITKRGQNVTFRCDPISEHNRLYWYRQTLGQGPEFLTYFQNEAQLEKSRLLSDRFSAERPKGSFSTLEIQRTEQGDSAMYLCASSPGQVRLEAFFGQGTRLTVV.

V gene TRBV11-3 combines with J gene TRBJ1-1; possibly TRBD1 for D (6 bases). V was trimmed by 4 bases and J by 2 bases, leaving 11 bases between them. CDR1 is SGHNT and CDR2 is YENEEA in the germline V gene. The CDR3 runs to 14 residues. CDR3 nucleotide sequence: TGTGCCAGCAGCTCCTCGGGGGGCAACACTGAAGCTTTCTTT. It yields the protein CASSSSGGNTEAFF. Full variable domain (rest looked up from reference TRBV11-3 and TRBJ1-1): EAGVVQSPRYKIIEKKQPVAFWCNPISGHNTLYWYLQNLGQGPELLIRYENEEAVDDSQLPKDRFSAERLKGVDSTLKIQPAELGDSAVYLCASSSSGGNTEAFFGQGTRLTVV.